This T cell receptor (beta chain) emerged from a study of T cell responses to AZD1222 COVID-19 vaccine (dated by TCRdb to the early 2020s). For the wider study: AZD1222 recipients given second doses at about 4 weeks or at about 12 weeks were pooled, since spike-specific TCR depth and breadth were not found to differ between the two schedules. Enrollment into the trials was organized by age into subgroups of 18-55, 56-69 and 70-plus years, and those subgroups contained approximately 160, 26 and 62 TCR-sequenced participants, respectively. TCR sequencing covered more than 230 trial participants: 200 to 220 given two doses of AZD1222 and 26 given two doses of MenACWY control vaccine. Study-wide findings and limitations: Conclusions about previously exposed vaccinees are limited because only six or seven AZD1222 recipients were SARS-CoV-2 seropositive at baseline. The 56-69-year group was small, and its depth increase did not reach significance, likely because of low power. Participants were mostly white British, with more females than males. The authors suggested clonal diversity may have been underestimated. Spike-specific TCR breadth and depth rose significantly after two AZD1222 doses compared with day 0 and with MenACWY recipients. The whole spike protein was spanned by vaccine-associated CD4 TCRs, and dominant responses were seen in regions 160-218 and 743-854. Because no day 14 peak-response samples were available, repertoires were characterized only after the peak T cell response. Nearly half of unique spike-specific TCRs reportedly recognized epitopes outside regions mutated in the B.1.351 and B.1.1.7 variants.

Reading the label with the study, this specimen's time point is: baseline before first vaccination. The vaccinee samples were drawn from two UK trials, COV001 and COV002, one of which was a single-blind randomized controlled phase 2/3 trial testing AZD1222 (ChAdOx1 nCoV-19) in healthy adults. For TCRbeta chain sequencing, PBMC samples were collected from trial participants at day 0 and at day 28 after the second dose. Compared with the rest of its sample, this clone is medium-sized (0.01 to 0.1%). Its antigen target is currently unknown. Per-nucleotide qualities are absent, and no much larger clonotype sits a single base away. The CDR3 regions of human TCRbeta chains were subjected to immunosequencing. Under the source paper's analysis protocol: TCRs in the repertoires were matched against a reference library of SARS-CoV-2-specific TCRs that had been generated with the MIRA antigen-specificity platform. Breadth was defined as the fraction of unique TCRs that were SARS-CoV-2-associated. Depth was defined as the fraction of total T cells that were SARS-CoV-2-associated. Using the MIRA data, each spike-specific TCR was assigned both to the spike region to which the TCR was reactive and to a CD4 or CD8 class. Log10-transformed breadth and depth values were compared by one-way ANOVA with Sidak's multiple comparisons tests. Not all clones reach the TCRdb copy of this immuneACCESS table, which keeps in-frame sequences only. Checked studies attribute under half of the gap to unresolved V genes and leave the rest unexplained. That table is the source of V, J and clone size, and D and trimming were worked out from the DNA. This sample is represented by some 130,000 clones; approximately 90% of them were singletons. The ten largest clones represent less than 9% of the sample.

This specimen was peripheral blood, taken on day 0 of AZD1222 vaccination. The TCR sequence derives from an adult in good health.

The nucleotide sequence is given as TGTGCCAGTAGTCCTGACAGGGGACTCTATGGCTACACCTTC. Translation gives CASSPDRGLYGYTF. The chain couples TRBV19 to TRBJ1-2; 8 nucleotides in the junction match TRBD1. Reading the germline V gene (reference sequence) gives CDR1 LNHDA and CDR2 SQIVND. Ends trimmed: V by 5 bases, J by 4 bases; bases unmatched to a gene: 6. The CDR3, cysteine through phenylalanine, is 14 amino acids long. The read is trimmed to its CDR3 DNA, 42 bases read in frame from base 1.